This T cell receptor beta chain was profiled in a study of blood T cells in healthy people across ages. Study summary: Every two T cells gave about one barcoded beta molecule via template switching. Findings of the study overall: Observed TCR beta diversity showed a strong correlation with the percentage of naive T cells as measured by flow cytometry.

The trim removed 0 bases at V and 8 bases at J, leaving 11 bases unmatched. This CDR3 region has 16 residues. Per germline, CDR1 DFQATT and CDR2 SNEGSKA (reference sequence). As regards this clonotype: Its antigen is not identified.

It was with a sample-barcoded 5' primer and a J-beta primer mix that a second PCR of roughly 7 to 12 cycles was run. The yield of each sample was at least 2.5 million CDR3-containing paired-end reads. Each CDR3 protein is one row after TCRdb ran MiXCR on the 5' RACE reads. The sample has about 780,000 distinct CDR3 sequences; more than 35% are singletons. Extractions gave at least 5.5 micrograms of total RNA per sample. The sample taken for sequencing was blood. The receptor was isolated from a man aged 80 or over in good health. V gene TRBV20-1 combines with J gene TRBJ2-1, with 9 bases fitting TRBD2. The CDR3 DNA follows: TGCAGTGCTAGAGATCTCGCGGCTAGCGGGATCGATGAGCAGTTCTTC. This translates into CSARDLAASGIDEQFF.